This TCR beta chain was documented in a study of OX40 agonist ivuxolimab in advanced cancers. At the level of the study: About 40% of patients had received prior checkpoint inhibitor therapy.

Peripheral blood came from all dose cohorts at three timepoints. Broader study findings: Also showing low normalized T-cell clonal expansion were some of the nonresponders. Expanded peripheral T-cell antigen specificity went undetermined.

This CDR3 region has 22 residues. Sequencing was performed with immunoSEQ multiplex PCR; in TCRdb, only in-frame clones are kept and a portion is missing. The profile shows tens of thousands of clones, more than 80% of them singletons. Turning to this clone: The antigen is undetermined.

This TCR was recovered from an adult with an advanced solid tumor such as melanoma, head and neck, liver or kidney cancer. The V call is TRBV21-1, the J call TRBJ2-5; the DNA was not used to check the table's D call, TRBD2. TRBV21-1 corresponds to a pseudogene. The sequenced sample was CD4+ or CD8+ T cells sorted from blood, obtained in a trial of the OX40 agonist ivuxolimab. The CDR3 sequence is CASSKFPERPLPQCSSEGTQYF. The DNA for the CDR3 is TGTGCCAGCAGCAAATTCCCGGAACGTCCCCTTCCCCAGTGCTCTAGCGAGGGGACCCAGTACTTC.